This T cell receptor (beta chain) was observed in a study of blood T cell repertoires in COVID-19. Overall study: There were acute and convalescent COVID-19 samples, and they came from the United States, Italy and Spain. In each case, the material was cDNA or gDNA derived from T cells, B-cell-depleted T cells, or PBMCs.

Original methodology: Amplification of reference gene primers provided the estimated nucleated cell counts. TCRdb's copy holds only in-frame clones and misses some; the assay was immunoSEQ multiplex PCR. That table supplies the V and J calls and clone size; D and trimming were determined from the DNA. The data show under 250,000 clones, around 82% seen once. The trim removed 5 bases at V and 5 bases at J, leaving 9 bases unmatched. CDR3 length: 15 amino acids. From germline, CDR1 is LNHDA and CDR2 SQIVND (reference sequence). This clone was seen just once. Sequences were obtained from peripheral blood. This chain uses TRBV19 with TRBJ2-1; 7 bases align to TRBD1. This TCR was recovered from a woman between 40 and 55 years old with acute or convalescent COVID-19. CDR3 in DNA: TGTGCCAGTAGTCCACACTCCGGACAGGACAATGAGCAGTTCTTC. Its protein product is CASSPHSGQDNEQFF.